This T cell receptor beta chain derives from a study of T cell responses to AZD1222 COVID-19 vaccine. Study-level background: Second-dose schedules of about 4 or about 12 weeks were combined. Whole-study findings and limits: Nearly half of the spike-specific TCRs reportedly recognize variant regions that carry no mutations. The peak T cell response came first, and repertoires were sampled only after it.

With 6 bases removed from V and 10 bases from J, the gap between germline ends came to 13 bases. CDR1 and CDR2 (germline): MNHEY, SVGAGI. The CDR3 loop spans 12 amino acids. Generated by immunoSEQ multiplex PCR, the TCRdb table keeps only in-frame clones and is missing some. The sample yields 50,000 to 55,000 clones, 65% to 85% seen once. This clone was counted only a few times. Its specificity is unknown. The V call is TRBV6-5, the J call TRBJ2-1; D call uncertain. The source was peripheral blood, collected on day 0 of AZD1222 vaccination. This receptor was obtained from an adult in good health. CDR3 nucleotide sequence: TGTGCCAGCAGGGGAAGGGCGAGGGAGCAGTTCTTC. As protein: CASRGRAREQFF.